The 14 T cell receptor beta chains in this list originate from one sample, sequenced in a study of cytomegalovirus exposure and HLA in healthy donors. The study ran its PCR with 60 Vbeta and 13 Jbeta primers. Clones were sequenced by immunoSEQ multiplex PCR, and TCRdb holds only the in-frame ones, with some missing. This sample has approximately 190,000 clones; 75% to 80% occur once, and the top ten carry around 2.2%. The sample consisted of PBMCs. These receptors all come from a woman aged 25 to 39 in good health and CMV-seropositive.

The chain employs TRBV28 and TRBJ1-5, with TRBD1 matching 7 bases. Germline lookup yields CDR1 MDHEN and CDR2 SYDVKM. J was trimmed by 4 bases and V by 6 bases; bases with no gene match: 12. CDR3 length: 16 amino acids. Here the CDR3 DNA reads TGTGCCAGCAGCCCCACGCCGGGACAGAGTAATCAGCCCCAGCATTTT. Protein product: CASSPTPGQSNQPQHF. Full variable domain (remainder filled in from reference TRBV28 and TRBJ1-5): DVKVTQSSRYLVKRTGEKVFLECVQDMDHENMFWYRQDPGLGLRLIYFSYDVKMKEKGDIPEGYSVSREKKERFSLILESASTNQTSMYLCASSPTPGQSNQPQHFGDGTRLSIL.

This chain links TRBV4-3 with TRBJ1-2, with D possibly TRBD1 on 5 matching bases. The CDR3 spans 16 residues. V lost 1 base and J lost 6, with 18 bases in between. Germline loops: CDR1 LGHNA, CDR2 YSLEER. The CDR3 sequence: CASSQGWETGKDGYTF. As DNA, the CDR3 is TGCGCCAGCAGCCAAGGGTGGGAAACAGGAAAAGATGGCTACACCTTC.

Points on this clone: At one of its ends the junction is not consistent with the germline gene, which may arise from a read error. The chain joins TRBV29-1 to TRBJ1-2; D not resolved. Germline V CDR1 and CDR2: SQVTM, ANQGSEA. The CDR3 totals 11 residues. CDR3 DNA sequence: TGCAGCGTTGCGTACGGAGGGAAGAAATCCTTC. Its protein is CSVAYGGKKSF.

V is TRBV15 and J is TRBJ1-1; TRBD1 aligns across 9 bases. Trimming removed 4 bases from V and 4 bases from J; junction bases left unmatched: 7. Germline assignment: CDR1 LNHNV and CDR2 YYDKDF (reference sequence). The length of the CDR3 is 15 residues. CDR3 region: CATSTLQGASTEAFF. Here the CDR3 DNA reads TGTGCCACCAGCACCCTACAGGGGGCTAGCACTGAAGCTTTCTTT.

This chain connects TRBV29-1 to TRBJ1-1; possible D gene TRBD1, 5 bases. Trimming removed 6 bases from V and 3 bases from J, with 14 bases in between. The germline V gene has CDR1 SQVTM and CDR2 ANQGSEA. The CDR3 covers 13 residues. The CDR3 DNA follows: TGCAGCGTCGGGTGGGGCCTCGACACTGAAGCTTTCTTT. As protein: CSVGWGLDTEAFF.

The V call is TRBV6-6, the J call TRBJ2-5; 8 nucleotides agree with TRBD1. This CDR3 is 15 amino acids long. V lost 6 bases, J lost 2 bases, and 8 bases stayed unmatched. CDR1 is MNHNY, CDR2 SVGAGI, per germline (reference sequence). As DNA, the CDR3 is TGTGCCAGCAGCTACCAGGGGGCCCCTCAAGAGACCCAGTACTTC. Translating gives CASSYQGAPQETQYF.

The J gene is TRBJ2-7, the V gene TRBV4-2; 9 bases are shared with TRBD2. This CDR3 spans 18 amino acids. Trimming at V came to 1 base and at J to 2 bases, leaving 12 bases not matched to a gene. Germline values: CDR1 LGHNA, CDR2 YNFKEQ. CDR3 in DNA: TGTGCCAGCAGCCAAGCGGGACAGATAGCGGGAGAACCCTACGAGCAGTACTTC. Translated, it gives CASSQAGQIAGEPYEQYF.

This rearrangement joins TRBV9 to TRBJ2-2, with 12 bases matching TRBD2. CDR1 SGDLS and CDR2 YYNGEE come from the germline V gene. There are 21 residues in the CDR3. With V trimmed by 4 bases and J by 5 bases, 21 bases remained unmatched. The CDR3 loop is CASSPARLAGGRPSGTGELFF. The CDR3 nucleotides are TGTGCCAGCAGCCCCGCCCGCCTAGCGGGAGGGCGTCCCTCAGGGACCGGGGAGCTGTTTTTT.

The chain carries TRBV30 and TRBJ2-1; the match to TRBD2 covers 7 bases. This CDR3 has 20 amino acids. The V and J ends lost 5 bases and 4 bases, in that order; junction bases with no gene match: 26. Germline CDR1 and CDR2: GTSNPN and SVGIG (reference sequence). In DNA form, the CDR3 reads TGTGCCTGGTTGGACTATAGGCGGACTAGAGTGGCGGGGCATTACAATGAGCAGTTCTTC. Translated: CAWLDYRRTRVAGHYNEQFF.

The sample holds a few counts of this clone. The chain is built from TRBV7-3 and TRBJ1-1; D may be TRBD1 (5 bases). The germline V and J ends were trimmed by 4 bases and 3 bases, with 18 bases remaining between them. Germline loops: CDR1 SGHTA, CDR2 FQGTGA. This CDR3 spans 16 amino acids. For the CDR3, the DNA is TGTGCCAGCAGCTCGAGCCAGCGGGGGAAGCACACTGAAGCTTTCTTT. Amino acid sequence: CASSSSQRGKHTEAFF.

The gene calls are TRBV2 and TRBJ1-6; TRBD1 is a possible D gene (6 bases). V shed 6 bases and J shed 7 bases, with 16 bases lying between them. From germline, CDR1 is SNHLY and CDR2 FYNNEI. The CDR3 runs 15 residues. The CDR3 loop is CASRGWGGPNSPLHF. The CDR3 DNA follows: TGTGCCAGCAGGGGGTGGGGGGGCCCAAATTCACCCCTCCACTTT.

V is TRBV29-1 and J is TRBJ1-2; D perhaps matches TRBD1 (6 bases). The V and J ends lost 4 bases and 4 bases respectively, with 13 bases between them. The CDR3 spans 13 residues. CDR1 and CDR2 from the germline V gene are SQVTM and ANQGSEA. CDR3 sequence: CSVGGGHGYGYTF. The DNA of the CDR3 is TGCAGCGTTGGGGGGGGGCACGGCTATGGCTACACCTTC.

The J gene is TRBJ1-5, the V gene TRBV9; D gene ambiguous. The CDR3 length is 11 residues. V lost 7 bases and J 5 bases, leaving 7 bases between the germline ends. The germline V gene encodes CDR1 SGDLS and CDR2 YYNGEE. Here the CDR3 DNA reads TGTGCCAGCGGTTCGGATCAGCCCCAGCATTTT. As protein: CASGSDQPQHF.

This chain connects TRBV27 to TRBJ1-1, with a tentative D call TRBD1 (5 bases). CDR1 and CDR2 (germline): MNHEY, SMNVEV (reference sequence). Trimming pared 3 bases from V and 4 bases from J, leaving 9 bases between. The CDR3 has 13 residues. The CDR3 DNA reads as TGTGCCAGCAGTTTGATGGGGCTCACTGAAGCTTTCTTT. Translating gives CASSLMGLTEAFF.